This section outlines one TCR beta chain sequence together with its context. The germline V and J ends were trimmed by 5 bases and 8 bases, with 13 bases remaining between them. Germline V gene data show CDR1 as SNHLY and CDR2 as FYNNEI. The CDR3 runs to 13 residues. Participant ages covered roughly 18 to 90 years across around 25 US areas. Researchers sorted participants into cohorts using their self-reported clinical history. The entry originates in a study of blood T cell repertoires in COVID-19. Study background: Italy, Spain and the United States were the sources of the convalescent and acute COVID-19 samples.

Per the original methods: Reference gene primer amplification gave nucleated cell count estimates. Method: immunoSEQ multiplex PCR; TCRdb's copy keeps in-frame clones and lacks some. V, J and clone size reflect that table, while D and trimming were determined from the DNA. The sample includes some 200,000 clones, approximately 80% of them seen just once. The V call is TRBV2, the J call TRBJ2-1, with D possibly being TRBD2 (5 bases). This sequence was found in a woman aged 40 to 50 with acute COVID-19. Material for sequencing was PBMCs or T cells enriched from blood (not recorded which). The CDR3 DNA is TGTGCCAGCAGTAGGACTGGGGATCATGAGCAGTTCTTC. As protein: CASSRTGDHEQFF.